The rows below give T cell receptor beta chains drawn from one sample of a study of blood T cell repertoires in COVID-19. The assay was immunoSEQ multiplex PCR, and TCRdb's table has in-frame clones only and misses some. Seen here are about 63,000 clones, roughly 80% observed once, and the top ten hold around 4.1%. Sample: PBMCs or T cells enriched from blood (not recorded which). The receptor source for this set is a woman in her 40s with acute COVID-19. CDR3s include the opening cysteine and the closing phenylalanine or tryptophan. Fields, in order: clone size, J gene, V gene, D gene, CDR3 DNA, CDR3 protein. D genes are given only for firm matches. Clone size is not always given. Where it is, it says once, few, many or a class for expanded clones.

clone size: few; J gene: TRBJ1-5; V gene: TRBV6-1; D gene: TRBD1; CDR3 DNA: TGTGCCAGCAGTGAACAGGGGGGCCAGCCCCAGCATTTT; CDR3 protein: CASSEQGGQPQHF
clone size: .; J gene: TRBJ2-5; V gene: TRBV13; D gene: TRBD2; CDR3 DNA: TGTGCCAGCAGCTTAGGGCCCCCTAGCGGGCTCCAAGAGACCCAGTACTTC; CDR3 protein: CASSLGPPSGLQETQYF
clone size: few; J gene: TRBJ2-5; V gene: TRBV7-9; D gene: TRBD1; CDR3 DNA: TGTGCCAGCAGCAAGCTGGGTAGACAGGGGTTTAGAGAGACCCAGTACTTC; CDR3 protein: CASSKLGRQGFRETQYF
clone size: .; J gene: TRBJ1-5; V gene: TRBV27; D gene: .; CDR3 DNA: TGTGCCAGCAGTTTAGGCCAGGGAAGTAATCAGCCCCAGCATTTT; CDR3 protein: CASSLGQGSNQPQHF
clone size: .; J gene: TRBJ1-5; V gene: TRBV10-3; D gene: .; CDR3 DNA: TGTGCCATCAGTGAGAGAGGGTTACCTTATAGCAATCAGCCCCAGCATTTT; CDR3 protein: CAISERGLPYSNQPQHF
clone size: .; J gene: TRBJ1-5; V gene: TRBV28; D gene: .; CDR3 DNA: TGTGCCAGCAGTCTAGGGGTAAAAGGGAATCAGCCCCAGCATTTT; CDR3 protein: CASSLGVKGNQPQHF
clone size: .; J gene: TRBJ2-3; V gene: TRBV5-1; D gene: TRBD2; CDR3 DNA: TGCGCCAGCAGCTTGGACCCGGGGGGAGGGACAGATACGCAGTATTTT; CDR3 protein: CASSLDPGGGTDTQYF
clone size: few; J gene: TRBJ1-1; V gene: TRBV18; D gene: .; CDR3 DNA: TGTGCCAGCTCACCGGAGAATTTAGAGAACACTGAAGCTTTCTTT; CDR3 protein: CASSPENLENTEAFF
clone size: .; J gene: TRBJ2-7; V gene: TRBV10-3; D gene: .; CDR3 DNA: TGTGCCATCAGTGAGTCGACAAGCTACGAGCAGTACTTC; CDR3 protein: CAISESTSYEQYF
clone size: .; J gene: TRBJ1-3; V gene: TRBV18; D gene: .; CDR3 DNA: TGTGCCAGCTCACCACCAGCCGGGAGTTCTGGAAACACCATATATTTT; CDR3 protein: CASSPPAGSSGNTIYF
clone size: .; J gene: TRBJ1-5; V gene: TRBV5-1; D gene: .; CDR3 DNA: TGCGCCAGCAGCTTGGGGGGCGGCAATCAGCCCCAGCATTTT; CDR3 protein: CASSLGGGNQPQHF
clone size: few; J gene: TRBJ1-2; V gene: TRBV3-1/TRBV3-2; D gene: TRBD1; CDR3 DNA: TGTGCCAGCAGCCACATGACAGGGGATGGCTACACCTTC; CDR3 protein: CASSHMTGDGYTF
clone size: .; J gene: TRBJ2-3; V gene: TRBV3-1/TRBV3-2; D gene: TRBD2; CDR3 DNA: TGTGCCAGCAGCCAACCCGGACTAGCGGGAGGAAGCACAGATACGCAGTATTTT; CDR3 protein: CASSQPGLAGGSTDTQYF
clone size: .; J gene: TRBJ2-1; V gene: TRBV11-2; D gene: TRBD2; CDR3 DNA: TGTGCCAGCAGCTTAGCGGGGGGGCCCTATGAGCAGTTCTTC; CDR3 protein: CASSLAGGPYEQFF
clone size: .; J gene: TRBJ1-5; V gene: TRBV5-1; D gene: .; CDR3 DNA: TGCGCCAGCAGCCCCGGGACCCCGGGAACGGGGGGCAATCAGCCCCAGCATTTT; CDR3 protein: CASSPGTPGTGGNQPQHF
clone size: many; J gene: TRBJ2-1; V gene: TRBV7-6; D gene: .; CDR3 DNA: TGTGCCAGCAGCTTAGTTGCAGGGATACACTACAATGAGCAGTTCTTC; CDR3 protein: CASSLVAGIHYNEQFF
clone size: .; J gene: TRBJ2-5; V gene: TRBV29-1; D gene: TRBD2; CDR3 DNA: TGCAGCGTTGAAGGACTAGCGGGAGCTGAAGAGACCCAGTACTTC; CDR3 protein: CSVEGLAGAEETQYF
clone size: .; J gene: TRBJ1-4; V gene: TRBV7-2; D gene: .; CDR3 DNA: TGTGCCAGCAGCTTAGTCGGCGGGGTGAATGAAAAACTGTTTTTT; CDR3 protein: CASSLVGGVNEKLFF
clone size: .; J gene: TRBJ1-1; V gene: TRBV28; D gene: TRBD1; CDR3 DNA: TGTGCCAGCAGTATGGGACAGCATGAAGCTTTCTTT; CDR3 protein: CASSMGQHEAFF
clone size: .; J gene: TRBJ1-5; V gene: TRBV19; D gene: .; CDR3 DNA: TGTGCCAGTAGTAGACCCCGACAGAGCAATCAGCCCCAGCATTTT; CDR3 protein: CASSRPRQSNQPQHF
clone size: .; J gene: TRBJ1-4; V gene: TRBV21-1; D gene: .; CDR3 DNA: TGTGCCAGCAGTCAGGGGCGGGAAAAACTGTTTTTT; CDR3 protein: CASSQGREKLFF
clone size: .; J gene: TRBJ1-1; V gene: TRBV13; D gene: .; CDR3 DNA: TGTGCCAGCAGCTGGGGGGTGGGCTTGAACACTGAAGCTTTCTTT; CDR3 protein: CASSWGVGLNTEAFF
clone size: .; J gene: TRBJ1-5; V gene: TRBV28; D gene: .; CDR3 DNA: TGTGCCAGCAGTTTCGCGGGGAACGGCAATCAGCCCCAGCATTTT; CDR3 protein: CASSFAGNGNQPQHF
clone size: .; J gene: TRBJ1-5; V gene: TRBV18; D gene: .; CDR3 DNA: TGTGCCAGCTCACCAGAGGAATTACAGGCGATGTGGCCCCAGCATTTT; CDR3 protein: CASSPEELQAMWPQHF
clone size: .; J gene: TRBJ1-6; V gene: TRBV3-1/TRBV3-2; D gene: TRBD1; CDR3 DNA: TGTGCCAGCAGCCAAGCACAGGGGGGTAATTCACCCCTCCACTTT; CDR3 protein: CASSQAQGGNSPLHF
clone size: .; J gene: TRBJ1-5; V gene: TRBV19; D gene: TRBD1; CDR3 DNA: TGTGCCAGTAGGACGGACAGGAGTAGCAATCAGCCCCAGCATTTT; CDR3 protein: CASRTDRSSNQPQHF
clone size: .; J gene: TRBJ2-3; V gene: TRBV11-3; D gene: .; CDR3 DNA: TGTGCCAGCAGCTTAATAGGATCAGGAGATACGCAGTATTTT; CDR3 protein: CASSLIGSGDTQYF
clone size: .; J gene: TRBJ1-4; V gene: TRBV6-5; D gene: TRBD1; CDR3 DNA: TGTGCCAGCATCGCAGACAGGGCGGGCGAAAAACTGTTTTTT; CDR3 protein: CASIADRAGEKLFF
clone size: .; J gene: TRBJ2-2; V gene: TRBV11-1; D gene: .; CDR3 DNA: TGTGCCAGCAGCTTAGGGGCGCCCGACACCGGGGAGCTGTTTTTT; CDR3 protein: CASSLGAPDTGELFF